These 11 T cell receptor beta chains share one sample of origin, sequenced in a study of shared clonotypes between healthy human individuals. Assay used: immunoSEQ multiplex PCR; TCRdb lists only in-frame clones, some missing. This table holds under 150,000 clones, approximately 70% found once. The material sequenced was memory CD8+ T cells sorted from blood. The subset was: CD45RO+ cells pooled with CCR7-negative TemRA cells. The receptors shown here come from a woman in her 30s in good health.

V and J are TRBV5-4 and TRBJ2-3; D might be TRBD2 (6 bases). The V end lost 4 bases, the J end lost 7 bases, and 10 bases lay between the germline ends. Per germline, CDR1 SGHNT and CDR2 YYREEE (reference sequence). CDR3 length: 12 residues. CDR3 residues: CASSGDSNTQYF. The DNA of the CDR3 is TGTGCCAGCAGCGGGGACTCGAATACGCAGTATTTT.

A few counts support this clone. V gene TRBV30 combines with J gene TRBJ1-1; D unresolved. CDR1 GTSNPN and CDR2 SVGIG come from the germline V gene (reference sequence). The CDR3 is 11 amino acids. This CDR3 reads CAADRYTEAFF. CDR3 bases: TGTGCTGCTGATCGGTACACTGAAGCTTTCTTT. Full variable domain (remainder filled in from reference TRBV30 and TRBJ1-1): SQTIHQWPATLVQPVGSPLSLECTVEGTSNPNLYWYRQAAGRGLQLLFYSVGIGQISSEVPQNLSASRPQDRQFILSSKKLLLSDSGFYLCAADRYTEAFFGQGTRLTVV.

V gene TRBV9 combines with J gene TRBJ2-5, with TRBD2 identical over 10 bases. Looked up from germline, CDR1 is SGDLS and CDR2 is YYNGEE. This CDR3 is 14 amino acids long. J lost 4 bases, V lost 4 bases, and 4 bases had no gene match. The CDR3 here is CASSIKREGETQYF. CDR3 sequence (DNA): TGTGCCAGCAGCATCAAGCGGGAGGGAGAGACCCAGTACTTC.

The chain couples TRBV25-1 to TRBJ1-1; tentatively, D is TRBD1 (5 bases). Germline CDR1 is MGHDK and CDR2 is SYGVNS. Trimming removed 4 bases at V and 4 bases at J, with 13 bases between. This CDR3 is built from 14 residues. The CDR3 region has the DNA TGTGCCAGCAGTGTCCAGGGTGAATCCACTGAAGCTTTCTTT. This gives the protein CASSVQGESTEAFF.

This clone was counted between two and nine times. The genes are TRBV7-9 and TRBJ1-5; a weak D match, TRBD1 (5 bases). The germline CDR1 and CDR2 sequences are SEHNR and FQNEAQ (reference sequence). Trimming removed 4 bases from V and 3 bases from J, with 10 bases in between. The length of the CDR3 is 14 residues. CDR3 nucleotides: TGTGCCAGCAGCTGGGACGGGTTCAATCAGCCCCAGCATTTT. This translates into CASSWDGFNQPQHF.

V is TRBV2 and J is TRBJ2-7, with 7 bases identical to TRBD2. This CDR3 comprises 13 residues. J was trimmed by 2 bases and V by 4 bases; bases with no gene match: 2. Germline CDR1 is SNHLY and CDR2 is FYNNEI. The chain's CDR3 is CASSAAGAYEQYF. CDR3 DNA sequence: TGTGCCAGCAGTGCCGCGGGAGCCTACGAGCAGTACTTC.

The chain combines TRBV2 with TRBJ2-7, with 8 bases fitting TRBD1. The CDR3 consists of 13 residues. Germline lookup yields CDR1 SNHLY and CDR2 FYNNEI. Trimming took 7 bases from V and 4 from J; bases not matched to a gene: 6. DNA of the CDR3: TGTGCCAGCAAAGGCAACAGGGGGTACGAGCAGTACTTC. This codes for CASKGNRGYEQYF.

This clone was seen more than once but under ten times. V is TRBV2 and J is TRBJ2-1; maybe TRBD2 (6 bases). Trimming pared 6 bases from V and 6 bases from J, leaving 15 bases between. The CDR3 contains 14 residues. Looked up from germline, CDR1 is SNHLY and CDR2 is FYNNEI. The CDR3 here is CASRGLSSVNEQFF. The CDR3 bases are TGTGCCAGCAGGGGCCTTTCTAGCGTCAATGAGCAGTTCTTC.

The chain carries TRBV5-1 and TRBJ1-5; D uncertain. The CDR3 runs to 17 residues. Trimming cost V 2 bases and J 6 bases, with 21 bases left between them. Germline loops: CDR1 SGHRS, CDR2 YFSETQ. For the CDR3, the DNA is TGCGCCAGCAGCTTTTCTCAACCTCGCAGCCTAGGTCAGCCCCAGCATTTT. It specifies CASSFSQPRSLGQPQHF.

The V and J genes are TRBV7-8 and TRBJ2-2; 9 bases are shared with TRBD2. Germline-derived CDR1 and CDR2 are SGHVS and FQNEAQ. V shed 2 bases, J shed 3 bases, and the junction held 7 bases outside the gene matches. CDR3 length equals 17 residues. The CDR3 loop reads CASSLTRLAAYTGELFF. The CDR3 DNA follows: TGTGCCAGCAGCTTAACCAGACTAGCGGCCTACACCGGGGAGCTGTTTTTT.

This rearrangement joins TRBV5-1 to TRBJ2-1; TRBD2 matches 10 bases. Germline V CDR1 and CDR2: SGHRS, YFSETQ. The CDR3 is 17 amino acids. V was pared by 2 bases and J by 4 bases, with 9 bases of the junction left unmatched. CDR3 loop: CASSFTPTGLAYNEQFF. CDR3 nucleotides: TGCGCCAGCAGCTTTACGCCGACGGGACTAGCGTACAATGAGCAGTTCTTC.